This T cell receptor beta chain was profiled in a study of blood T cell repertoires in COVID-19. The wider study: Both acute and convalescent COVID-19 samples were obtained from the United States, Italy and Spain. The cDNA or gDNA used as material had been derived from T cells, B-cell-depleted T cells, or PBMCs.

Per the original methods: Amplification of reference gene primers was used by the study to estimate nucleated cell counts. Method: immunoSEQ multiplex PCR; TCRdb's copy keeps in-frame clones and lacks some. The V and J calls and clone size are taken from that table; D and trimming were inferred from the DNA. The sample has roughly 260,000 clones, about 89% seen once; the top ten hold approximately 2.6%. The sample taken for sequencing was PBMCs or T cells enriched from blood (not recorded which). The sequence was obtained from a woman between 18 and 30 years old who had recovered from COVID-19.

The CDR3 nucleotides read TGTGCCAGCACAGGACAGGGTTGGGGCGAGCAGTACTTC. Translated, it gives CASTGQGWGEQYF. The chain employs TRBV12-3 or TRBV12-4 and TRBJ2-7; 8 nucleotides match TRBD1. The CDR3 length is 13 residues. V was pared by 7 bases and J by 6 bases, with 8 bases of the junction left unmatched.